This entry features one T cell receptor beta chain sequence. What this receptor recognizes is not known. Base quality data are lacking; no much larger clone is found one base away. These data come from a study of shared T cell receptors in the human thymus (dated by TCRdb to about 2021). As for the study more broadly: The study investigated the way shared, self-reactive T-cell receptor alpha chains are produced in the human thymus.

Library construction relied on the immunoSEQ multiplex PCR assay. What TCRdb holds here is the immuneACCESS table cut down to in-frame rearrangements. Part of the clones is not present; checked against another copy, under half of the missing clones reflect an unresolved V gene, and the others are unexplained. Present in this sample are about 540,000 clones, around 78% of which were seen just once. The ten most abundant clones make up about 0.013% of the sample. From a lookup of the germline V gene (reference sequence), CDR1 and CDR2 are MNHEY and SMNVEV. The CDR3 runs 15 amino acids, cysteine and phenylalanine included. Only the CDR3 region is kept as DNA, spanning 45 bases read in frame from base 1. Unmatched junction bases come to 10, with V trimmed by 8 bases and J by 4 bases. The data were also submitted as part of a second study, on human thymus T cells. The second study's paper adds: In Finland, the donors were immunologically healthy infants who were having open corrective cardiac surgery for congenital heart defects. The thymus tissue came from surgical resects taken out during corrective cardiac surgery. Biased V and J gene segment usage appeared to be present in both thymic and peripheral blood repertoires. The related research reported highly overlapping thymic TCR repertoires among unrelated individuals. The study characterized TCR alpha and beta repertoires from eight infant thymus samples and a few related peripheral blood samples. The infant donors were roughly 6 to 244 days old, and the cohort included six or seven males and a couple of females. Thymocytes were freed from the tissue by mechanical means and kept at -70 degrees C as pellets of roughly 9.5-31 million cells. Genomic DNA was extracted from frozen cell pellets with a QIAsymphony instrument. Using the immunoSEQ multiplex PCR assay, the TCRB and TCRAD loci were amplified from a standardized quantity of quality-controlled genomic DNA. The V(D)J region was spanned by amplicons of a length sufficient to cover the CDR3 and to identify V and J genes. Through the commercial immunoSEQ service, the amplicons were sequenced on an Illumina platform. Primer bias and sequencing errors were corrected as previously described, and TCRAD and TCRB were defined on the basis of the IMGT database. immunoSEQ Analyzer 3.0 and VDJTools were used for repertoire analysis, which covered basic statistics, V/J segment usage, diversity estimates, rarefaction and pairwise overlap. Diversity was estimated with Chao1, ChaoE, Efron-Thisted, Shannon and inverse Simpson indices, and also on datasets down-sampled to the smallest sample. Repertoire overlap was assessed by strict matching of CDR3 nucleotide sequence, V gene and J gene, and clustering was done by Jaccard-based multidimensional scaling. On average, thymus samples yielded around 810,000 unique TCRB clonotypes, whereas blood samples yielded 70,000 to 100,000.

This clonotype was obtained from a boy in the first two years of life with a congenital heart defect. Donor details come from another sample of the same person, matched by shared clones. Material: thymocytes. Here the chain combines TRBV27 and TRBJ2-2; 7 nucleotides in the junction match TRBD1. The bases are TGTGCCAGCCGTCGACAGGGCTGGGGCACCGGGGAGCTGTTTTTT. It encodes CASRRQGWGTGELFF.